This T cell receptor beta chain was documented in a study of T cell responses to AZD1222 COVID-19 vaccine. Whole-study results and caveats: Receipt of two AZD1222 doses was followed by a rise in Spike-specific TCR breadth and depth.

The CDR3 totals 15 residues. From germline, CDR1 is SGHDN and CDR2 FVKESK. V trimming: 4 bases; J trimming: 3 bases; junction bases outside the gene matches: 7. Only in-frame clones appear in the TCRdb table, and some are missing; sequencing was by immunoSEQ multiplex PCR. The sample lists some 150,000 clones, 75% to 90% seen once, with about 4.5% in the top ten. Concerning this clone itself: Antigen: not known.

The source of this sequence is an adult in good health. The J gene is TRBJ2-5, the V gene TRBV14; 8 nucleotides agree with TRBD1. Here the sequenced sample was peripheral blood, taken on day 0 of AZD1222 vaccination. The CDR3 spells CASSLRTGWEETQYF. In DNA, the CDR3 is TGTGCCAGCAGCCTCCGGACAGGGTGGGAAGAGACCCAGTACTTC.